The next 22 T cell receptor beta chains were all read from a single sample in a study of CXCR3-negative and CXCR3-positive naive CD8 T cells. The method, 5' RACE with UMI labels, was used to prepare the TRB cDNA libraries. TCRdb processed the 5' RACE reads again and assigns one entry to each CDR3 protein, with no DNA. Recorded here are approximately 52,000 distinct CDR3 sequences; the top ten clones represent under 25%. Specimen: memory CD8+ T cells from blood. These receptors were taken from a human donor in good health. Some clones in this sample may be carry-over from other donors' samples.

CDR3 loop: CSGEVTGELFF. The chain recombines TRBV29-1 with TRBJ2-2. Germline lookup yields CDR1 SQVTM and CDR2 ANQGSEA. This CDR3 has 11 amino acids.

The rearrangement links TRBV4-1 to TRBJ2-7; TCRdb returns TRBD2, unconfirmable since there is no DNA. Germline lookup yields CDR1 MGHRA and CDR2 YSYEKL. The CDR3 runs to 17 residues. CDR3: CASSQHKGLAIPYEQYF.

The chain joins TRBV29-1 to TRBJ2-2. Germline CDR1 and CDR2: SQVTM and ANQGSEA. CDR3 size: 12 residues. The CDR3 sequence is CSVERRPGELFF.

V gene TRBV7-3 combines with J gene TRBJ2-7; TCRdb outputs TRBD1, but without DNA this stays unchecked. The CDR3 totals 14 residues. Germline assignment: CDR1 SGHTA and CDR2 FQGTGA. This CDR3 is CASSLGTGLDEQYF.

The chain employs TRBV6-6 and TRBJ1-5; as DNA is missing, the TRBD1 call by TCRdb cannot be tested. The CDR3 runs 15 residues. Germline CDR1 and CDR2: MNHNY and SVGAGI (reference sequence). The CDR3 protein is CASSLDRASNQPQHF.

The genes are TRBV4-3 and TRBJ2-1. Germline V gene lookup returns CDR1 LGHNA and CDR2 YSLEER. The CDR3 loop spans 18 amino acids. CDR3 amino acids: CASSQDLRRVSSANEQFF.

The genes are TRBV6-4 and TRBJ2-1; the TCRdb call, TRBD2, lacks DNA for checking. The CDR3 consists of 14 residues. The germline CDR1 and CDR2 sequences are MRHNA and SNTAGT. CDR3 loop: CASAAGSSYNEQFF.

This chain joins TRBV27 and TRBJ2-1; TCRdb gives TRBD1 as the D gene, but with no DNA this cannot be confirmed. Germline V gene lookup returns CDR1 MNHEY and CDR2 SMNVEV (reference sequence). The CDR3 has 14 amino acids. The CDR3 region is CASSLRGPYNEQFF.

This chain uses TRBV20-1 with TRBJ1-2; no DNA is available, so the TRBD1 call from TCRdb remains unchecked. Germline CDR1 is DFQATT and CDR2 is SNEGSKA (reference sequence). The CDR3 covers 15 residues. The CDR3 sequence: CSARDTATGNYGYTF.

The genes are TRBV10-2 and TRBJ1-5. Per germline, CDR1 WSHSY and CDR2 SAAADI. The CDR3 spans 14 residues. This chain's CDR3 is CASSDLDSNQPQHF.

The V call is TRBV12-3 or TRBV12-4, the J call TRBJ2-7; TCRdb designates TRBD1, a call that cannot be tested without DNA. The CDR3 is made up of 13 amino acids. The CDR3 sequence: CASSYSPQYEQYF.

This chain connects TRBV9 to TRBJ2-7; no DNA is available, so the TRBD2 call from TCRdb remains unchecked. There are 14 residues in the CDR3. Germline CDR1 SGDLS, CDR2 YYNGEE. CDR3 sequence reads: CASSVGSSAHEQYF.

The genes are TRBV28 and TRBJ2-2; TCRdb returns TRBD1, unconfirmable since there is no DNA. Germline CDR1 and CDR2: MDHEN and SYDVKM. The CDR3 runs 16 residues. CDR3 residues: CASSSSGQGVTGELFF.

The genes are TRBV20-1 and TRBJ1-1. CDR3 length: 13 amino acids. Germline values: CDR1 DFQATT, CDR2 SNEGSKA (reference sequence). The CDR3 sequence is CSAPPSSATEAFF.

The genes are TRBV6-2 or TRBV6-3 and TRBJ1-5; lacking DNA, the TRBD1 call made by TCRdb goes unchecked. Germline V gene lookup returns CDR1 MNHEY and CDR2 SVGEGT. The CDR3 sequence is 17 residues long. The CDR3 reads CASSFSNRESSNQPQHF.

The CDR3 sequence: CASSSGPAYETQYF. This chain uses TRBV7-8 with TRBJ2-5; with no DNA, the TCRdb D assignment of TRBD1 cannot be verified. This CDR3 spans 14 amino acids. Germline V lookup: CDR1 SGHVS, CDR2 FQNEAQ. The variable domain in full, with the rest retrieved from reference TRBV7-8 and TRBJ2-5, is GAGVSQSPRYKVAKRGQDVALRCDPISGHVSLFWYQQALGQGPEFLTYFQNEAQLDKSGLPSDRFFAERPEGSVSTLKIQRTQQEDSAVYLCASSSGPAYETQYFGPGTRLLVL.

This CDR3 reads CATSSPGQGNNEQFF. The rearrangement joins TRBV15 to TRBJ2-1; TCRdb returns TRBD1, unconfirmable since there is no DNA. Germline lookup yields CDR1 LNHNV and CDR2 YYDKDF (reference sequence). CDR3 length: 15 amino acids.

The chain has TRBV4-1 and TRBJ2-2; TCRdb lists TRBD2, though no DNA is available to test this call. Per germline, CDR1 MGHRA and CDR2 YSYEKL. The CDR3 is made up of 17 amino acids. Here the CDR3 reads CASSQVQRGENTGEPFF.

The gene calls are TRBV29-1 and TRBJ2-5; the D call of TRBD1 rests on TCRdb alone, since no DNA is present to check it. The CDR3 loop spans 18 amino acids. The V gene's germline CDR1 is SQVTM and CDR2 ANQGSEA. CDR3 in amino acids: CSVEDLGTALRPQETQYF.

This rearrangement joins TRBV2 to TRBJ2-3; TCRdb's assignment of TRBD2 cannot be checked, as there is no DNA. Germline CDR1 reads SNHLY; CDR2 reads FYNNEI. This CDR3 is built from 16 residues. The CDR3 sequence is CASSESTPRGLDTQYF.

This chain connects TRBV6-1 to TRBJ2-7; there is no DNA to check the TCRdb D call of TRBD1. Germline CDR1 is MNHNS and CDR2 is SASEGT. CDR3 length: 14 amino acids. CDR3 region: CASSVQGEAYEQYF.

The chain joins TRBV19 to TRBJ2-6. Germline values: CDR1 LNHDA, CDR2 SQIVND (reference sequence). The CDR3 is made up of 13 amino acids. This chain's CDR3 is CASRSSGANVLTF.